The 26 T cell receptor beta chains in this list originate from one sample, sequenced in a study of neurological immune-mediated disorders. MiXCR was run by TCRdb on the 5' RACE reads, yielding one entry per CDR3 protein. The table records tens of thousands of distinct CDR3 sequences, roughly 18% of them present only once. Sequencing was done on a sample of PBMCs. These receptors were collected from a woman in her thirties or forties in good health.

Of note for this clonotype: An end of the junction does not agree with germline; a read error may underlie this. The gene calls are TRBV5-1 and TRBJ1-1, with D unclear. There are 16 residues in the CDR3. Germline V gene data show CDR1 as SGHRS and CDR2 as YFSETQ. The CDR3: CSSSLYAGGHVTEAFF. The CDR3 coding sequence is TGCTCCAGCAGCTTGTACGCAGGTGGCCACGTCACTGAAGCTTTCTTT.

This clonotype was observed many times. DNA for the CDR3: TGCGCCAGCAGCTTCCGGGCCCAGAGCACTGAAGCTTTCTTT. It codes for CASSFRAQSTEAFF. The V call is TRBV5-1, the J call TRBJ1-1; D gene uncertain. Trimming pared 2 bases from V and 4 bases from J, leaving 12 bases between. The CDR3 sequence is 14 residues long. Germline V lookup: CDR1 SGHRS, CDR2 YFSETQ.

The table lists this clonotype with many counts. This chain connects TRBV5-1 to TRBJ2-5; TRBD1 is a possible D gene (6 bases). V was cut by 4 bases and J by 3 bases, with 16 bases left in between. CDR1 and CDR2 (germline): SGHRS, YFSETQ. The CDR3 loop spans 15 amino acids. CDR3 DNA: TGCGCCAGCAGCCCCACGGACAGACCGAAAGAGACCCAGTACTTC. Translation gives CASSPTDRPKETQYF.

This clonotype was seen at least ten times. The gene calls are TRBV29-1 and TRBJ2-3, with a weak D call TRBD2 (7 bases). Per the germline V gene, CDR1 is SQVTM and CDR2 is ANQGSEA. The CDR3 spans 14 residues. Trimming removed 4 bases from V and 1 base from J, with 12 bases in between. In DNA form, the CDR3 reads TGCAGCGTTGGCGGGGGCCTAGGCACAGATACGCAGTATTTT. This encodes CSVGGGLGTDTQYF.

The chain is built from TRBV5-1 and TRBJ1-1; D may be TRBD1 (5 bases). Per germline, CDR1 SGHRS and CDR2 YFSETQ. The CDR3 is 14 residues long. Trimming took 5 bases from V and 0 from J, leaving 11 bases between them. The CDR3 region is CASRFRGVNTEAFF. The CDR3, as DNA: TGCGCCAGCAGGTTCAGAGGGGTGAACACTGAAGCTTTCTTT. Using reference TRBV5-1 and TRBJ1-1 for the parts outside the CDR3, the full variable domain is KAGVTQTPRYLIKTRGQQVTLSCSPISGHRSVSWYQQTPGQGLQFLFEYFSETQRNKGNFPGRFSGRQFSNSRSEMNVSTLELGDSALYLCASRFRGVNTEAFFGQGTRLTVV.

There are many counts of this clonotype. The V gene is TRBV5-6, the J gene TRBJ2-5; D remains ambiguous. Trimming cost V 2 bases and J 3 bases, with 20 bases left between them. The length of the CDR3 is 17 residues. The V gene's germline CDR1 is SGHDT and CDR2 YYEEEE. In DNA form, the CDR3 reads TGTGCCAGCAGCTTACCCCTTGGGCCGAGGAAGAAAGAGACCCAGTACTTC. Translating it yields CASSLPLGPRKKETQYF.

This clonotype occurred many times. The chain links TRBV12-3 or TRBV12-4 to TRBJ1-2; the D gene is possibly TRBD1 (6 bases). This CDR3 has 16 amino acids. Trimming cost V 5 bases and J 4 bases, with 20 bases left between them. DNA of the CDR3: TGTGCCAGCAGTCTTCGGACAGATAAGTTCGTCTATGGCTACACCTTC. Residues: CASSLRTDKFVYGYTF.

The chain is built from TRBV30 and TRBJ2-1, with TRBD2 matching over 10 bases. This CDR3 contains 13 residues. Germline loops: CDR1 GTSNPN, CDR2 SVGIG (reference sequence). The J segment lost 9 bases and the V segment lost 8 bases, leaving 10 bases of the junction unmatched. CDR3 sequence reads: CARAGLAATEQFF. The CDR3, as DNA: TGTGCCAGAGCCGGACTAGCGGCTACTGAGCAGTTCTTC.

The chain has TRBV5-1 and TRBJ2-2, with D maybe TRBD1 (6 bases). This CDR3 spans 19 amino acids. Germline V gene data show CDR1 as SGHRS and CDR2 as YFSETQ. Trimming stripped 6 bases from V and 14 bases from J, with 38 bases between. CDR3 in amino acids: CASNPSLVSQGLNTGYLFF. The CDR3 nucleotides are TGCGCCAGCAACCCTAGCTTGGTTAGTCAGGGGCTCAACACCGGGTACCTGTTTTTT.

Many counts were recorded for this clonotype. V is TRBV4-3 and J is TRBJ2-3, with a tentative D call TRBD2 (6 bases). The V end was cut by 5 bases, the J end by 6 bases, with 15 bases between. CDR3 size: 14 residues. Per the germline V gene, CDR1 is LGHNA and CDR2 is YSLEER. The CDR3 is CASSETRRVDTQYF. The CDR3 bases are TGCGCCAGCAGCGAGACTCGGAGGGTGGATACGCAGTATTTT.

This clonotype was recorded many times. V and J are TRBV19 and TRBJ1-1, with D unresolved. This CDR3 is 15 amino acids long. Germline CDR1 reads LNHDA; CDR2 reads SQIVND (reference sequence). Trimming took 5 bases from V and 5 from J, leaving 18 bases between them. The DNA for the CDR3 is TGTGCCAGTAGTTTCACCGGGCCCCTAGGGACTGAAGCTTTCTTT. This codes for CASSFTGPLGTEAFF.

This clonotype was recorded at least ten times. The V and J genes are TRBV7-2 and TRBJ2-5; 7 bases are shared with TRBD2. This CDR3 has 14 amino acids. Germline-derived CDR1 and CDR2 are SGHTA and FQGNSA. The J segment lost 5 bases and the V segment lost 5 bases, leaving 8 bases of the junction unmatched. The CDR3 reads CASSIFGGGETQYF. The CDR3 nucleotides are TGTGCCAGCAGCATTTTCGGGGGAGGGGAGACCCAGTACTTC.

As regards this clonotype: This may be a read error, as it is one base from a much larger clone. This chain joins TRBV7-2 and TRBJ2-1; 7 nucleotides align to TRBD2. Germline V lookup: CDR1 SGHTA, CDR2 FQGNSA. The CDR3 is 14 residues long. CDR3 region: CAISFLAEDNEQFF. The CDR3 nucleotides read TGTGCCATCAGCTTTCTAGCGGAGGACAATGAGCAGTTCTTC. The entire variable domain, with the rest obtained from reference TRBV7-2 and TRBJ2-1, is as follows: GAGVSQSPSNKVTEKGKDVELRCDPISGHTALYWYRQSLGQGLEFLIYFQGNSAPDKSGLPSDRFSAERTGGSVSTLTIQRTQQEDSAVYLCAISFLAEDNEQFFGPGTRLTVL.

In its sample, this clonotype was seen many times. The chain carries TRBV2 and TRBJ2-7; D is unresolved. There are 11 residues in the CDR3. Trimming stripped 4 bases from V and 3 bases from J, with 4 bases between. Germline V gene data show CDR1 as SNHLY and CDR2 as FYNNEI. The CDR3 here is CASSAGYEQYF. DNA for the CDR3: TGTGCCAGCAGTGCAGGCTACGAGCAGTACTTC.

This clonotype was observed at least ten times. The chain employs TRBV6-6 and TRBJ2-5; TRBD2 matches at 7 bases. Germline assignment: CDR1 MNHNY and CDR2 SVGAGI (reference sequence). This CDR3 is built from 14 residues. The J segment lost 2 bases and the V segment lost 5 bases, leaving 5 bases of the junction unmatched. The CDR3 DNA reads TGTGCCAGCAGTACGCCGGGACTACAAGAGACCCAGTACTTC. It yields the protein CASSTPGLQETQYF.

This clonotype was recorded at least ten times. The genes are TRBV9 and TRBJ1-6; D not certain. The CDR3 contains 15 residues. Germline V lookup: CDR1 SGDLS, CDR2 YYNGEE. V was pared by 2 bases and J by 3 bases, with 9 bases between. CDR3 coding DNA: TGTGCCAGCAGCGTTGACCGAAACTATAATTCACCCCTCCACTTT. Its translation: CASSVDRNYNSPLHF.

The table lists this clonotype with many counts. This sequence joins TRBV3-1 and TRBJ2-2, with TRBD2 matching over 13 bases. Losses at the gene ends were 4 bases for V and 4 bases for J; bases not matched to a gene: 3. The CDR3 is 16 amino acids. CDR1 is LGHDT and CDR2 is YNNKEL in the germline V gene (reference sequence). As DNA, the CDR3 is TGTGCCAGCAGCCTGGGACTAGCGGGACTCACCGGGGAGCTGTTTTTT. As protein: CASSLGLAGLTGELFF.

This clonotype was detected ten times or more. The chain links TRBV6-2 or TRBV6-3 to TRBJ1-1; D uncertain. Trimming left V 8 bases short and J 3 bases short, with 19 bases between. Looked up from germline, CDR1 is MNHEY and CDR2 is SVGEGT. This CDR3 comprises 15 residues. CDR3 nucleotide sequence: TGTGCCAGCCAGCTATCCACAGTGAGGGACACTGAAGCTTTCTTT. It translates to CASQLSTVRDTEAFF.

The CDR3 sequence: CSVVSVDGYTF. CDR3 nucleotide sequence: TGCAGCGTTGTTTCGGTCGATGGCTACACCTTC. The chain has TRBV29-1 and TRBJ1-2; D gene unclear. V lost 4 bases to trimming and J lost 6 bases, with 9 bases between them. CDR3 length equals 11 residues. The germline V gene has CDR1 SQVTM and CDR2 ANQGSEA.

This clonotype occurred many times. The chain recombines TRBV5-1 with TRBJ1-3, with D maybe TRBD1 (6 bases). CDR1 and CDR2 from the germline V gene are SGHRS and YFSETQ. The CDR3 spans 14 residues. Trimming pared 3 bases from V and 4 bases from J, leaving 11 bases between. The CDR3 region is CASSSGEEGNTIYF. CDR3 coding DNA: TGCGCCAGCAGCTCAGGGGAGGAAGGAAACACCATATATTTT.

The rearrangement uses TRBV19 and TRBJ2-1; D not certain. The CDR3 runs to 13 residues. Germline V CDR1 and CDR2: LNHDA, SQIVND (reference sequence). The V and J ends lost 4 bases and 6 bases respectively, with 10 bases between them. As DNA, the CDR3 is TGTGCCAGTAGTAGCACTGGATTCAATGAGCAGTTCTTC. Its translation: CASSSTGFNEQFF.

On this clonotype: This may come from a read error, since a much larger clone is one base off. The V and J genes are TRBV6-2 or TRBV6-3 and TRBJ1-5, with a weak D call TRBD1 (5 bases). The CDR3 is 14 residues long. Trimming stripped 6 bases from V and 5 bases from J, with 14 bases between. Germline CDR1 is MNHEY and CDR2 is SVGEGT. DNA of the CDR3: TGTGCCAGCAGCCGGACATGGGTGTATCAGCCCCAGCATTTT. Protein sequence: CASSRTWVYQPQHF.

This clonotype was observed at least ten times. This chain connects TRBV12-3 or TRBV12-4 to TRBJ2-3; D not resolved. The CDR3 runs 13 residues. Deletions cut 3 bases from V and 1 base from J, with 5 bases between. The CDR3 spells CASSFLGTDTQYF. CDR3 nucleotide sequence: TGTGCCAGCAGTTTTCTGGGCACAGATACGCAGTATTTT.

This clonotype was counted ten times or more. The gene calls are TRBV4-3 and TRBJ2-1, with TRBD2 identical over 8 bases. The CDR3 totals 15 residues. The J segment lost 3 bases and the V segment lost 1 base, leaving 2 bases of the junction unmatched. CDR1 is LGHNA and CDR2 is YSLEER in the germline V gene. As DNA, the CDR3 is TGCGCCAGCAGCCAAGCGGGGGGGCTCTACAATGAGCAGTTCTTC. Translating it yields CASSQAGGLYNEQFF.

In this sample, this clonotype turned up many times. This sequence joins TRBV7-2 and TRBJ1-1, with D possibly being TRBD1 (6 bases). Per germline, CDR1 SGHTA and CDR2 FQGNSA. The CDR3 consists of 15 residues. Trimming stripped 0 bases from V and 10 bases from J, with 18 bases between. The chain's CDR3 is CASSLAPETGLAAFF. The CDR3, as DNA: TGTGCCAGCAGCTTAGCCCCCGAAACAGGGCTGGCAGCTTTCTTT.

This clonotype was counted ten times or more. V is TRBV20-1 and J is TRBJ2-4; 11 nucleotides match TRBD2. V shed 5 bases, J shed 1 base, and the junction held 4 bases outside the gene matches. The CDR3 totals 15 residues. Germline lookup yields CDR1 DFQATT and CDR2 SNEGSKA (reference sequence). DNA for the CDR3: TGCAGTGCTGTCAGACTAGCGGGGGCCAAAAACATTCAGTACTTC. It yields the protein CSAVRLAGAKNIQYF.